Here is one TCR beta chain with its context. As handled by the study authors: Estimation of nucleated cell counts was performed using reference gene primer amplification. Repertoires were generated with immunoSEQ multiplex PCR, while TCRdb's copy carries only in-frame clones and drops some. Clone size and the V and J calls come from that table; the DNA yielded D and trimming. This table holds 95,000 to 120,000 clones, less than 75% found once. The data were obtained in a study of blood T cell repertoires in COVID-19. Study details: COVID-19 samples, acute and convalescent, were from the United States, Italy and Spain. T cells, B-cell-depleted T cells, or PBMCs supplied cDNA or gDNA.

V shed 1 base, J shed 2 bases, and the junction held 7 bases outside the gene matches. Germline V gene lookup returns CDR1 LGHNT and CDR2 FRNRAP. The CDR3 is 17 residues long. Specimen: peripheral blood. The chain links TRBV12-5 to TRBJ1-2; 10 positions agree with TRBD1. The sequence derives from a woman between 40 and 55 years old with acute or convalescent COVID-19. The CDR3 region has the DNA TGTGCTAGTGGTTTGGCGTTGGGGGACAGGGGAAACTATGGCTACACCTTC. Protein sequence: CASGLALGDRGNYGYTF.